Included here is one TCR beta chain sequence, with context. The CDR3 covers 13 residues. The V segment lost 6 bases and the J segment 2 bases; nucleotides outside the gene matches: 2. Looked up from germline, CDR1 is MNHEY and CDR2 is SVGAGI. Assay used: immunoSEQ multiplex PCR; TCRdb lists only in-frame clones, some missing. The data hold 150,000 or so clones, with 90% to 95% observed a single time. This sample was included in a study of control samples from healthy donors and cancer patients. Sample: blood. The clonotype originates from a woman aged 55-70 years in good health. The V and J genes are TRBV6-5 and TRBJ2-7, with 9 bases matching TRBD1. CDR3 loop: CASRRQGAYEQYF. The CDR3 DNA follows: TGTGCCAGCAGGAGACAGGGGGCCTACGAGCAGTACTTC.